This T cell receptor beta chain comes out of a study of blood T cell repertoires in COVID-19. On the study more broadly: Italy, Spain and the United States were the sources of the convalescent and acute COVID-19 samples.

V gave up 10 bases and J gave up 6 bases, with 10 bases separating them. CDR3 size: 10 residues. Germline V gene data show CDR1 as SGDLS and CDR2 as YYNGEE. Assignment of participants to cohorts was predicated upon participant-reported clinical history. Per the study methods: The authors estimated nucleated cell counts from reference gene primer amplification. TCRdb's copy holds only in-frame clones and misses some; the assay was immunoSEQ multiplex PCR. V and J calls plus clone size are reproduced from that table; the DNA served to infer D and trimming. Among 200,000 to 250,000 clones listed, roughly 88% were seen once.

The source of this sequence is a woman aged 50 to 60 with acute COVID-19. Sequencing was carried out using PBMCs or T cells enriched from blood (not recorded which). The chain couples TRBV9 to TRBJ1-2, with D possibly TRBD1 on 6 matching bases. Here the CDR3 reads CAYKGDGYTF. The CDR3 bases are TGTGCCTATAAGGGGGATGGCTACACCTTC. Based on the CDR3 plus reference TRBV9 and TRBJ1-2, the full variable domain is DSGVTQTPKHLITATGQRVTLRCSPRSGDLSVYWYQQSLDQGLQFLIQYYNGEERAKGNILERFSAQQFPDLHSELNLSSLELGDSALYFCAYKGDGYTFGSGTRLTVV.